A single sample gave rise to the 3 T cell receptor beta chains below, sequenced in a study of glioma-infiltrating T cells after dendritic cell vaccination. Profiling relied on immunoSEQ multiplex PCR, and the TCRdb table lists in-frame clones only, not all of them. Of 110,000 or so clones listed, 90% are singletons. As to time point: after dendritic cell vaccination, including at tumor progression/relapse. Here the sequenced sample was blood, taken after dendritic cell vaccination. The source of these receptors is a human donor with glioblastoma.

The gene calls are TRBV4-2 and TRBJ2-1; 8 nucleotides match TRBD2. The CDR3 totals 17 residues. Germline V gene sequence: CDR1 LGHNA, CDR2 YNFKEQ. The junction had 10 bases not matched to a gene; V was cut back by 4 bases and J by 2 bases. The CDR3 region is CASSPDRSGSAYNEQFF. Here the CDR3 DNA reads TGTGCCAGCAGCCCAGATCGGAGCGGGAGTGCCTACAATGAGCAGTTCTTC.

This clone was detected only a few times. The chain is built from TRBV6-1 and TRBJ1-2; tentative D call: TRBD1 (5 bases). Trimming removed 4 bases from V and 8 bases from J, with 14 bases in between. The V gene's germline CDR1 is MNHNS and CDR2 SASEGT. The CDR3 contains 13 residues. The CDR3 DNA reads TGTGCCAGCAGTGCGGTGGGGGAGGGAGGCTACACCTTC. Its protein is CASSAVGEGGYTF.

This chain links TRBV6-5 with TRBJ2-3, with 11 bases fitting TRBD1. Unmatched junction bases numbered 7, after V lost 4 bases and J lost 7 bases. Germline-derived CDR1 and CDR2 are MNHEY and SVGAGI. The CDR3 is made up of 15 amino acids. The CDR3 DNA follows: TGTGCCAGCAGTTCCGGGACAGGGGGATTGAATACGCAGTATTTT. Amino acid sequence: CASSSGTGGLNTQYF.